One T cell receptor beta chain is described in this entry. The antigen it binds to is not known. This sequence may be a read error, since a much larger clone differs from it by one base. For CDR1 and CDR2, the germline V gene (reference sequence) lists DFQATT and SNEGSKA. Trimming removed 1 base from V and 4 bases from J; the gene matches leave 5 bases unexplained. The cysteine opens and the phenylalanine closes a CDR3 of 14 amino acids. The kept DNA is CDR3 alone, 42 bases in frame from the first base. In the paper's terms, the time point label means: technical triplicate 1. Libraries from unsorted PBMCs were made from 2 million PBMCs kept in RNAlater at -80 degrees C until RNA extraction. Peripheral blood was subjected to Ficoll-Hypaque density gradient centrifugation to isolate PBMCs, which were then cryopreserved in liquid nitrogen. The data are from a study of neurological immune-mediated disorders (dated by TCRdb to between 2018 and 2020). For the study in its entirety: Peripheral blood TCR-beta repertoires from HTLV-I-associated myelopathy (HAM/TSP) patients, multiple sclerosis patients and healthy controls were compared by UMI-based sequencing. Longitudinal samples, technical triplicates and paired sorted CD4+ and CD8+ T-cell subsets, alongside PBMC samples, were included among the 90 to 130 TCR-beta libraries. To precisely calculate how much the frequency of each individual clone varied, libraries were sequenced in technical triplicate. The cohort included about 70 subjects: roughly 15 with HAM/TSP, some 35 with multiple sclerosis, and roughly 20 healthy controls. What the research found in general, with its limitations: No identical CDR3 amino acid sequences were shared among expanded clones across subjects, suggesting private TCR-beta repertoires in all groups. TCR clonal expansion was highest in HAM/TSP patients and lowest in MS patients, with MS patients falling below even healthy controls.

cDNA was synthesized by template-switch 5'RACE using a primer carrying a 10-nucleotide random unique molecular identifier by which each TCR transcript was tagged. Each sequencing run produced over 170 million TCR-beta sequences covering 15-18 subjects. The RNeasy kit was used to extract total RNA. TCR-beta VDJ regions were amplified with primers for the TCR constant region and the 5'RACE anchor, using the KAPA Real-time Library Amplification kit. Sample indexes and Illumina adaptors were added in a first PCR, and a second PCR then increased library yield. After purification with Ampure beads, the TCR product of roughly 650 bp was size-selected on a 2% E-gel SizeSelection system. Before pooling, library quality was checked on a Bioanalyzer, concentration was measured with Qubit, and libraries were quantified with the Kapa Library Quantification kit. An Illumina HiSeq 2500 was used to sequence the libraries paired-end at 2 x 150 bp. To increase sequence diversity, roughly 24-32% phiX was spiked into each library pool. In the paper's pipeline: The quality-filtered reads were processed with the UMI-based MiGEC pipeline, whose error correction step removed more than 75% of the raw TCR sequences. IMGT germline references were used for aligning VDJ genes, and each clonotype was defined as a unique CDR3 amino acid sequence together with its V-J genes. Clonal expansion, Shannon diversity and CDR3 relatedness (CalcPairwiseDistances, ClusterSamples) were evaluated with VDJtools, and phylogenetic trees were built with CLCbio workbench. A clone was classed as expanded if it had 8 or more unique UMIs, a cutoff based on coefficient-of-variation modelling across technical triplicates. The public reads were reprocessed in TCRdb via fastp at Q25 and MiXCR, keeping in-frame beta chains. Every distinct CDR3 protein forms one entry, paired with its most common genes and DNA. None of the V and J calls come from the authors' own analysis; TCRdb made them. Counted in this sample were 35,000 to 40,000 distinct CDR3 sequences; 11% of them appeared once. The top ten clones comprise 3.5% to 4% of the sample.

This sequence was found in a man aged 60-69 years with HTLV-1-associated myelopathy (HAM/TSP). The rearrangement combines TRBV20-1 with TRBJ2-3; 7 junctional bases match TRBD2. The specimen sequenced was PBMCs. Read as DNA, the sequence is TGCAGTGCTAGAGGGGCGGGAGTACCAGATACGCAGTATTTT. It codes for CSARGAGVPDTQYF.